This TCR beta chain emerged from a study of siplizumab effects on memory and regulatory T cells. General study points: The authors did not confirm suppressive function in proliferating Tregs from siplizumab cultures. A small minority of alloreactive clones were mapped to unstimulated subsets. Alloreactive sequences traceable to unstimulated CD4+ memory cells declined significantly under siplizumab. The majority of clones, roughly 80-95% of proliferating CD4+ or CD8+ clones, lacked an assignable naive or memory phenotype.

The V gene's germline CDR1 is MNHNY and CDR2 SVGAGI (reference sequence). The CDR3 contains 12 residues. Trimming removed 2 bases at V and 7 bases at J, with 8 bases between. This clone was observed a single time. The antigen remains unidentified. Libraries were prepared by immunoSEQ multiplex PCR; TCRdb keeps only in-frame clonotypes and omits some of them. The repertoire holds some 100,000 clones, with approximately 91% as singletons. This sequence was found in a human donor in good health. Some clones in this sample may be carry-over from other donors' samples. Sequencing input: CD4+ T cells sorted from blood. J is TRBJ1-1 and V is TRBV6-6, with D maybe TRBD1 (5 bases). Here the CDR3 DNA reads TGTGCCAGCAGTTACGGTCAGGGTGAAGCTTTCTTT. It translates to CASSYGQGEAFF.